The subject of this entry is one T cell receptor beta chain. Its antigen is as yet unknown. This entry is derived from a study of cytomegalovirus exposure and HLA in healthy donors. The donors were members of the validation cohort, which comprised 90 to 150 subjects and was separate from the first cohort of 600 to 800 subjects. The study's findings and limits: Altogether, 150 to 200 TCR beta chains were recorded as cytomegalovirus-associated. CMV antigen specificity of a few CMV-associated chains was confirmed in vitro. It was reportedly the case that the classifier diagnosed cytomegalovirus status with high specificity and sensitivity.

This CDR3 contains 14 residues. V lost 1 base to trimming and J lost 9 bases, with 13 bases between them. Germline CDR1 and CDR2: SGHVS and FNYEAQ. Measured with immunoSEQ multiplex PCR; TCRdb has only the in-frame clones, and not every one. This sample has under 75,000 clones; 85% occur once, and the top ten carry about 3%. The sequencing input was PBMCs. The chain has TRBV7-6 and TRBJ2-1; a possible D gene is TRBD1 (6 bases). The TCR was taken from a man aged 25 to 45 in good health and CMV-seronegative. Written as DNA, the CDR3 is TGTGCCAGCAGCTTAGACAACGGGACACCTGAGCAGTTCTTC. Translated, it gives CASSLDNGTPEQFF.